This TCR beta chain appears in the sequencing data of a study of T cell responses to AZD1222 COVID-19 vaccine (dated by TCRdb to the early 2020s). For context, the study as a whole: AZD1222 recipients with second doses at about 4 weeks or about 12 weeks were pooled, because spike-specific TCR depth and breadth did not differ between schedules. A total of over 230 trial participants underwent TCR sequencing, of whom approximately 200 had received two doses of AZD1222 and approximately 25 had received two doses of the MenACWY control vaccine. Trial participants were enrolled into age subgroups of 18-55, 56-69 and 70-plus years, which contained approximately 150, 28 and 58 TCR-sequenced participants, respectively. What the authors observed across the whole study: No day 14 peak-response samples were available, so repertoires were characterized only after the peak T cell response. After two AZD1222 doses, both the breadth and the depth of spike-specific TCRs were significantly higher than at day 0 and than in MenACWY recipients. CD4 TCRs associated with the vaccine covered the entire spike protein, and the dominant responses were in regions 160-218 and 743-854. Most participants were white British and females outnumbered males, and the authors suggested that clonal diversity may have been underestimated. The 56-69-year group was small, and its depth increase did not reach significance, likely because of low power. Conclusions about previously exposed vaccinees are limited, since just six AZD1222 recipients were seropositive for SARS-CoV-2 at baseline. Epitopes outside the regions mutated in the B.1.351 and B.1.1.7 variants were reportedly recognized by nearly half of the unique spike-specific TCRs.

Sample time point, as interpreted from the label and publication: baseline before first vaccination. Vaccinee samples were obtained from the UK trials COV001 and COV002, which included a single-blind randomized controlled phase 2/3 trial of AZD1222 (ChAdOx1 nCoV-19) in healthy adults. Trial participant PBMC samples were collected at day 0 and day 28 after the second dose for TCRbeta chain sequencing. The CDR3 regions of human TCRbeta chains were analyzed by immunosequencing. From the authors' description of their analysis: TCRs in the repertoires were matched against a reference library of SARS-CoV-2-specific TCRs that had been generated with the MIRA antigen-specificity platform. Breadth was defined as the fraction of unique TCRs that were SARS-CoV-2-associated. Depth was defined as the fraction of total T cells that were SARS-CoV-2-associated. Using the MIRA data, every spike-specific TCR was mapped to the spike region that the TCR reacted to and assigned to either a CD4 or a CD8 class. Log10-transformed breadth and depth values were compared by one-way ANOVA with Sidak's multiple comparisons tests. TCRdb obtained this table from immuneACCESS and retained in-frame rearrangements with V and J assigned. These tables miss some clones; where compared with another copy, unresolved V genes account for less than half of the shortfall, and the remainder is unexplained. Clonal size and the V and J genes are those of that table, whereas D and trimming came from the DNA. A total of 140,000 or so clones appear in this sample, just over 90% of them only once. Under 2% of the sample belongs to the ten largest clones.

Trimming removed 3 bases from V and 4 bases from J, leaving 16 bases between the germline ends. Counted from cysteine to phenylalanine, this CDR3 has 16 amino acids. Just the 48-base CDR3 DNA is kept, in frame starting at base 1. CDR1 and CDR2, looked up from the germline V gene, are SGDLS and YYNGEE. With regard to this clone: This clone's antigen is unknown. No base quality information exists; no much larger clone differs at one position.

Specimen: peripheral blood, collected on day 0 of AZD1222 vaccination. The TCR was taken from an adult in good health. The chain uses TRBV9 and TRBJ2-2, with the D segment possibly TRBD1 or TRBD2, each aligning over 5 bases. CDR3 reads: CASSGVGAPVTGELFF. Here is the DNA: TGTGCCAGCAGCGGGGTCGGGGCCCCGGTCACCGGGGAGCTGTTTTTT.